This T cell receptor (beta chain) was sequenced in a study of siplizumab effects on memory and regulatory T cells. The study, taken as a whole, reports: Memory cells seemed less diverse than naive T cells, which also seemed major contributors to the alloresponse. In controls, 25% to 30% of mappable alloreactive CD4+ clones were Treg-derived on average, versus roughly 74% with siplizumab.

This clone was recorded only once. Its specificity is unknown. The study assayed approximately 100,000 TCR templates per sample. The data were produced by immunoSEQ multiplex PCR, yet TCRdb's version contains in-frame clones alone and is incomplete. The sample comprises some 120,000 clones, about 95% of which are singletons, and roughly 1.8% rests with the top ten. The TCR comes from a human donor in good health. The sequenced material came from non-Treg CD4+ T cells sorted from blood.

The CDR3 region has the DNA TGCGCCAGCGGCGGGATTACCACAGATACGCAGTATTTT. Translating gives CASGGITTDTQYF. V and J are TRBV4-1 and TRBJ2-3; D might be TRBD2 (6 bases). CDR3 length: 13 residues. Trimming removed 8 bases at V and 2 bases at J, with 11 bases between. CDR1 and CDR2 from the germline V gene are MGHRA and YSYEKL.